A single sample is the source of the 6 T cell receptor beta chains below, sequenced in a study of blood T cell repertoires in COVID-19 (dated by TCRdb to the early 2020s). Receptor amplification or capture employed the immunoSEQ multiplex PCR assay. In TCRdb, the immuneACCESS table is reduced to in-frame sequences with V and J assigned. These tables do not hold every clone; where another copy was compared, an unresolved V gene accounts for under half, and the others remain unexplained. For this sample the table gives 150,000 to 200,000 clones, of which approximately 80% were detected only once. The ten biggest clones cover 4.5% to 7.5% of the sample. Input material: PBMCs or T cells enriched from blood (not recorded which). The source is a man aged 40-49 years who had recovered from COVID-19.

The V call is TRBV12-3 or TRBV12-4, the J call TRBJ2-7; unclear D gene. There are 13 residues in the CDR3. V was cut by 3 bases and J by 5 bases, with 11 bases left in between. CDR3 loop: CASSFHGGHEQYV. The CDR3 DNA reads TGTGCCAGCAGTTTTCACGGCGGTCACGAGCAGTACGTC.

The V gene is TRBV5-1, the J gene TRBJ2-7; tentative D call: TRBD2 (5 bases). Trimming left V 2 bases short and J 0 bases short, with 12 bases between. Germline V gene sequence: CDR1 SGHRS, CDR2 YFSETQ. The CDR3 contains 15 residues. The DNA of the CDR3 is TGCGCCAGCAGCTTTTTCCGGGATAGCTCCTACGAGCAGTACTTC. It translates to CASSFFRDSSYEQYF.

This clone was recorded only once. This rearrangement joins TRBV4-1 to TRBJ2-5; D is possibly TRBD1 (6 bases). Trimming stripped 0 bases from V and 2 bases from J, with 10 bases between. Germline assignment: CDR1 MGHRA and CDR2 YSYEKL. This CDR3 comprises 15 residues. The CDR3 protein is CASSQDQQGQETQYF. In nucleotides, the CDR3 is TGCGCCAGCAGCCAAGATCAACAGGGACAAGAGACCCAGTACTTC.

The chain recombines TRBV6-1 with TRBJ1-2; D ambiguous. This CDR3 region has 15 residues. Germline-derived CDR1 and CDR2 are MNHNS and SASEGT. Trimming took 3 bases from V and 2 from J, leaving 13 bases between them. CDR3 sequence: CASSDRQAGNYGYTF. The DNA of the CDR3 is TGTGCCAGCAGTGACAGGCAGGCTGGGAACTATGGCTACACCTTC.

In DNA, the CDR3 is TGTGCCAGCTCACCAGGGCCGGACAGTTTCTATGGCTACACCTTC. Translation: CASSPGPDSFYGYTF. The V gene is TRBV18, the J gene TRBJ1-2; perhaps TRBD1 as D (6 bases). The CDR3 is 15 residues long. In germline, CDR1 is KGHSH, CDR2 LQKENI. Trimming stripped 2 bases from V and 4 bases from J, with 14 bases between.

This clone was recorded only once. The genes are TRBV12-5 and TRBJ1-6; 8 bases match TRBD1. With V trimmed by 3 bases and J by 5 bases, 3 bases remained unmatched. This CDR3 has 15 amino acids. From germline, CDR1 is LGHNT and CDR2 FRNRAP. CDR3 sequence: CASGLGQGNNSPLHF. CDR3 sequence (DNA): TGTGCTAGTGGTTTAGGACAGGGCAATAATTCACCCCTCCACTTT.